One sample yielded the 18 T cell receptor beta chains listed below, sequenced in a study of blood T cell repertoires in COVID-19. Measured with immunoSEQ multiplex PCR; TCRdb has only the in-frame clones, and not every one. Here the sample spans approximately 530,000 clones, roughly 89% being singletons. The sequenced sample was peripheral blood. These receptors all come from a woman aged 45-60 years with COVID-19, enrolled during active disease.

This CDR3 is CASSEDRYEAFF. The DNA of the CDR3 is TGTGCCAGTAGTGAAGACAGATACGAAGCTTTCTTT. This chain joins TRBV19 and TRBJ1-1, with D maybe TRBD1 (5 bases). V was cut by 5 bases and J by 8 bases, with 12 bases left in between. This CDR3 comprises 12 residues. From germline, CDR1 is LNHDA and CDR2 SQIVND (reference sequence).

CDR3 in amino acids: CASSEVGANGRTEAFF. Written as DNA, the CDR3 is TGTGCCAGCAGTGAAGTCGGCGCAAACGGGAGAACTGAAGCTTTCTTT. J is TRBJ1-1 and V is TRBV6-1; D unresolved. Trimming left V 1 base short and J 5 bases short, with 17 bases between. The CDR3 sequence is 16 residues long. Germline CDR1 and CDR2: MNHNS and SASEGT.

The V call is TRBV9, the J call TRBJ2-4; weak D call: TRBD1 (6 bases). This CDR3 is 17 amino acids long. Germline CDR1 reads SGDLS; CDR2 reads YYNGEE. Trimming took off 2 bases at V and 0 bases at J, with 15 bases between the two ends. CDR3 region: CASSVGGGGLAKNIQYF. The CDR3 DNA reads TGTGCCAGCAGCGTTGGTGGGGGCGGCCTAGCCAAAAACATTCAGTACTTC.

V gene TRBV2 combines with J gene TRBJ2-2; 7 bases are shared with TRBD1. The germline V gene encodes CDR1 SNHLY and CDR2 FYNNEI. The junction had 8 bases not matched to a gene; V was cut back by 8 bases and J by 8 bases. The CDR3 runs 13 residues. The CDR3 region has the DNA TGTGCCAGCTGCGAGGGGGCAGGAGGGGAGCTGTTTTTT. Protein sequence: CASCEGAGGELFF.

V gene TRBV13 combines with J gene TRBJ1-5, with D perhaps TRBD1 (6 bases). Germline V gene data show CDR1 as PRHDT and CDR2 as FYEKMQ (reference sequence). V shed 5 bases and J shed 6 bases, with 8 bases lying between them. This CDR3 has 12 amino acids. CDR3 sequence (DNA): TGTGCCAGCAGCAGGGGGTCTCAGCCCCAGCATTTT. Translated: CASSRGSQPQHF.

As concerns this clone: Other DNA sequences within the sample encode an identical CDR3. The chain employs TRBV19 and TRBJ1-1, with a weak D call TRBD1 (5 bases). Germline lookup yields CDR1 LNHDA and CDR2 SQIVND (reference sequence). The CDR3 runs to 15 residues. V lost 3 bases, J lost 2 bases, and 13 bases lay in between. The CDR3 DNA reads as TGTGCCAGTAGTATTGGGTCGGGGGTAAACACTGAAGCTTTCTTT. It specifies CASSIGSGVNTEAFF.

Note on this clone: Other nucleotide sequences from this sample produce the same CDR3. The chain is built from TRBV19 and TRBJ2-5; weak D call: TRBD2 (6 bases). The CDR3 runs 12 residues. V lost 3 bases to trimming and J lost 4 bases, with 6 bases between them. Germline lookup yields CDR1 LNHDA and CDR2 SQIVND (reference sequence). The CDR3 here is CASSMGGETQYF. CDR3 nucleotides: TGTGCCAGTAGTATGGGAGGAGAGACCCAGTACTTC.

The rearrangement joins TRBV27 to TRBJ1-1; TRBD1 might be the D (6 bases). Looked up from germline, CDR1 is MNHEY and CDR2 is SMNVEV (reference sequence). Deletions cut 2 bases from V and 2 bases from J, with 15 bases between. The CDR3 totals 16 residues. In nucleotides, the CDR3 is TGTGCCAGCAGTTTAGGAGTGGGGACAACTAACACTGAAGCTTTCTTT. Translating gives CASSLGVGTTNTEAFF.

The chain carries TRBV5-4 and TRBJ2-3; 8 bases line up with TRBD2. The CDR3 is made up of 15 amino acids. Germline CDR1 SGHNT, CDR2 YYREEE (reference sequence). V shed 4 bases, J shed 0 bases, and the junction held 4 bases outside the gene matches. For the CDR3, the DNA is TGTGCCAGCAGCCGCGGGGGGCAGAGCACAGATACGCAGTATTTT. Its protein is CASSRGGQSTDTQYF. The variable domain in full, with the rest retrieved from reference TRBV5-4 and TRBJ2-3, is ETGVTQSPTHLIKTRGQQVTLRCSSQSGHNTVSWYQQALGQGPQFIFQYYREEENGRGNFPPRFSGLQFPNYSSELNVNALELDDSALYLCASSRGGQSTDTQYFGPGTRLTVL.

The gene calls are TRBV10-3 and TRBJ2-3, with TRBD2 identical over 11 bases. The CDR3 is made up of 17 amino acids. J was trimmed by 2 bases and V by 2 bases; bases with no gene match: 6. Germline V gene sequence: CDR1 ENHRY, CDR2 SYGVKD. The CDR3 sequence: CAISERASGGITDTQYF. CDR3 sequence (DNA): TGTGCCATCAGTGAGCGGGCTAGCGGGGGGATCACAGATACGCAGTATTTT.

This chain uses TRBV11-3 with TRBJ1-2; 10 bases agree with TRBD1. Germline V gene data show CDR1 as SGHNT and CDR2 as YENEEA. The V and J ends lost 5 bases and 4 bases, in that order; junction bases with no gene match: 4. The CDR3 has 14 residues. CDR3 DNA: TGTGCCAGCAGCGCCAGGACAGGGGGCTATGGCTACACCTTC. This codes for CASSARTGGYGYTF. Full variable domain (missing parts from reference TRBV11-3 and TRBJ1-2): EAGVVQSPRYKIIEKKQPVAFWCNPISGHNTLYWYLQNLGQGPELLIRYENEEAVDDSQLPKDRFSAERLKGVDSTLKIQPAELGDSAVYLCASSARTGGYGYTFGSGTRLTVV.

This chain connects TRBV27 to TRBJ1-2, with a tentative D call TRBD1 (5 bases). The CDR3 extends over 15 amino acids. Germline V gene sequence: CDR1 MNHEY, CDR2 SMNVEV (reference sequence). V was clipped by 3 bases and J by 4 bases, with 15 bases between them. In nucleotides, the CDR3 is TGTGCCAGCAGTTTTGGTTCCGAACAGGTCTATGGCTACACCTTC. Translating it yields CASSFGSEQVYGYTF.

This clone was picked up one time. Other DNA sequences of this sample code for an identical CDR3. This sequence joins TRBV10-3 and TRBJ1-1, with a tentative D call TRBD1 (5 bases). This CDR3 is 14 amino acids long. The V end was cut by 2 bases, the J end by 4 bases, with 11 bases between. CDR1 and CDR2 from the germline V gene are ENHRY and SYGVKD. CDR3 region: CAISETGGGTEAFF. CDR3 coding DNA: TGTGCCATCAGTGAGACGGGGGGTGGCACTGAAGCTTTCTTT.

The rearrangement uses TRBV6-1 and TRBJ1-1; D is unresolved. The CDR3 is 15 residues long. Per the germline V gene, CDR1 is MNHNS and CDR2 is SASEGT. Deletions cut 2 bases from V and 7 bases from J, with 17 bases between. As DNA, the CDR3 is TGTGCCAGCAGTGAACCAGGAGGGTTTCAAAATGAAGCTTTCTTT. This sequence encodes CASSEPGGFQNEAFF.

This chain uses TRBV14 with TRBJ2-7, with a tentative D call TRBD1 (5 bases). The CDR3 is 14 amino acids. The V gene's germline CDR1 is SGHDN and CDR2 FVKESK. V lost 2 bases and J 6 bases, leaving 14 bases between the germline ends. CDR3 protein: CASSQLMQGSEQYF. CDR3 DNA: TGTGCCAGCAGCCAATTGATGCAGGGATCCGAGCAGTACTTC.

This chain links TRBV3-1 (or the pseudogene TRBV3-2) with TRBJ1-1; a weak D match, TRBD1 (5 bases). The germline gives CDR1 LGHDT, CDR2 YNNKEL (reference sequence). The CDR3 runs 13 residues. The V and J ends lost 4 bases and 4 bases respectively, with 10 bases between them. CDR3 amino acids: CASSPGRATEAFF. Here the CDR3 DNA reads TGTGCCAGCAGCCCGGGCAGGGCCACTGAAGCTTTCTTT.

In its sample, this clone was seen once. The rearrangement joins TRBV30 to TRBJ1-1; tentative D call: TRBD1 (6 bases). Per germline, CDR1 GTSNPN and CDR2 SVGIG (reference sequence). This CDR3 is built from 14 residues. V was trimmed by 2 bases and J by 5 bases, leaving 15 bases between them. The CDR3 DNA reads as TGTGCCTGGAGTTTACAGGGTCGAAGAACTGAAGCTTTCTTT. Protein product: CAWSLQGRRTEAFF.

The J gene is TRBJ2-7, the V gene TRBV24-1; 9 bases match TRBD1. CDR1 is KGHDR, CDR2 SFDVKD, per germline. V gave up 4 bases and J gave up 6 bases; unmatched junction bases: 3. The CDR3 consists of 13 residues. The DNA for the CDR3 is TGTGCCACCAGTGAAACAGGGGGCAGCGAGCAGTACTTC. It yields the protein CATSETGGSEQYF.